This T cell receptor (beta chain) appears in the sequencing data of a study of blood T cell repertoires in COVID-19. At the level of the study: Material from acute and convalescent COVID-19 was sourced from the United States, Italy and Spain. Sources were T cells, B-cell-depleted T cells, or PBMCs; the material itself was cDNA or gDNA.

This clone was seen more than once but under ten times. From germline, CDR1 is LGHNA and CDR2 YNFKEQ. The CDR3 runs to 16 residues. Trimming at V came to 3 bases and at J to 8 bases, leaving 11 bases not matched to a gene. While infection was still active, Seattle patients were enrolled and then followed longitudinally. TCRdb's table, derived via immunoSEQ multiplex PCR, lists solely in-frame clones and lacks some. The repertoire includes tens of thousands of clones, about four fifths of them detected once, and about 9.9% sits in the top ten. This TCR was recovered from an elderly man with COVID-19, enrolled during active disease. The V gene is TRBV4-2, the J gene TRBJ1-4; 8 bases line up with TRBD1. The sample taken for sequencing was peripheral blood. This chain's CDR3 is CASSQQDRVGDEKLFF. CDR3 nucleotides: TGTGCCAGCAGCCAGCAGGACAGGGTGGGGGACGAAAAACTGTTTTTT.